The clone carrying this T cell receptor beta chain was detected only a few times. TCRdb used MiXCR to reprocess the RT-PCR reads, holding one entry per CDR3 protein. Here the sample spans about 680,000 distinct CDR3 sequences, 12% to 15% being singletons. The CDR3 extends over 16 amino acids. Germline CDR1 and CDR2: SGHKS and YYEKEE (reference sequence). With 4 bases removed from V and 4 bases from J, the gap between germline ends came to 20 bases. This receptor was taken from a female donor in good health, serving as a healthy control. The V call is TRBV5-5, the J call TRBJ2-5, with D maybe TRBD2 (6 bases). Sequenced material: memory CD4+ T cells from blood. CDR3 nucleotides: TGTGCCAGCAGCCGATCGGTGGTACTAGCTCCAGAGACCCAGTACTTC. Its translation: CASSRSVVLAPETQYF.